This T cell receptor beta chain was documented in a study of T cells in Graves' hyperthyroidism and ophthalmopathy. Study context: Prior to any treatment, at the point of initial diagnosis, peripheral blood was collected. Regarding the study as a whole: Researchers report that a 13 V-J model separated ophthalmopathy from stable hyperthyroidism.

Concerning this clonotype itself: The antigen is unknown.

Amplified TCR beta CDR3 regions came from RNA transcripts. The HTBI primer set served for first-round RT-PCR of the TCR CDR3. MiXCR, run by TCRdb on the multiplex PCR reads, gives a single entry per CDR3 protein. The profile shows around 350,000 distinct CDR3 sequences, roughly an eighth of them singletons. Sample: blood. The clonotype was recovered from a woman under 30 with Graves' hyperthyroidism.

The CDR3 sequence is CASKSGTSGGVMYF. In DNA form, the CDR3 reads TGTGCCAGCAAATCCGGGACTAGCGGGGGGGTCATGTATTTT. The chain couples TRBV6-4 to TRBJ2-3; 16 bases align to TRBD2. The J segment lost 14 bases and the V segment lost 7 bases, leaving 9 bases of the junction unmatched. CDR1 and CDR2 from the germline V gene are MRHNA and SNTAGT. The CDR3 consists of 14 residues.